The 9 T cell receptor beta chains listed next were all sequenced from one sample in a study of radiotherapy plus CTLA-4 blockade in lung cancer. Here immunoSEQ multiplex PCR was the method, and the copy in TCRdb shows in-frame clones only, minus some. This table has approximately 110,000 clones, approximately 80% appearing once. Sequenced material: peripheral blood, taken from a patient treated with radiotherapy plus ipilimumab. All receptors come from a human donor with non-small cell lung cancer that progressed on radiotherapy plus ipilimumab. Some clones in this sample may be carry-over from other donors' samples.

The chain uses TRBV7-8 and TRBJ1-6, with no clear D. The CDR3 has 14 residues. V lost 0 bases to trimming and J lost 13 bases, with 13 bases between them. Per the germline V gene, CDR1 is SGHVS and CDR2 is FQNEAQ. CDR3 loop: CASSLARRESPLHF. The CDR3 coding sequence is TGTGCCAGCAGCTTAGCGCGTCGGGAAAGTCCCCTCCACTTT.

In the case of this clone: Relative to the germline gene, one junction end is altered; a read error may explain this. The chain employs TRBV7-7 and TRBJ1-1; D unresolved. Germline V gene lookup returns CDR1 SSHAT and CDR2 FNYEAQ (reference sequence). CDR3 length: 16 amino acids. CDR3 residues: CASRPADGTPNTEAFF. The DNA of the CDR3 is TGTGCTAGCAGACCCGCGGACGGAACCCCGAACACTGAAGCTTTCTTT.

V and J are TRBV7-2 and TRBJ2-3, with D possibly matching TRBD2 (6 bases). The CDR3 spans 14 residues. The germline V gene has CDR1 SGHTA and CDR2 FQGNSA. Trimming left V 3 bases short and J 6 bases short, with 13 bases between. The CDR3 coding sequence is TGTGCCAGCAGCTTTTTCGGGACTGCGGATACGCAGTATTTT. Residues: CASSFFGTADTQYF.

This chain links TRBV5-6 with TRBJ1-2, with D possibly TRBD1 on 6 matching bases. V lost 0 bases, J lost 8 bases, and 11 bases lay in between. The CDR3 runs to 13 residues. Germline assignment: CDR1 SGHDT and CDR2 YYEEEE. The CDR3 reads CASSLDRAGGYTF. CDR3 nucleotide sequence: TGTGCCAGCAGCTTGGACAGGGCGGGGGGCTACACCTTC. The full variable domain, completed using reference TRBV5-6 and TRBJ1-2, is DAGVTQSPTHLIKTRGQQVTLRCSPKSGHDTVSWYQQALGQGPQFIFQYYEEEERQRGNFPDRFSGHQFPNYSSELNVNALLLGDSALYLCASSLDRAGGYTFGSGTRLTVV.

This CDR3 is CASTAGGTGTYEQYF. The CDR3 DNA is TGTGCCAGCACCGCTGGTGGGACAGGAACCTACGAGCAGTACTTC. The rearrangement links TRBV28 to TRBJ2-7, with 8 bases identical to TRBD1. There are 15 residues in the CDR3. Trimming took 7 bases from V and 2 from J; bases not matched to a gene: 10. Germline CDR1 is MDHEN and CDR2 is SYDVKM.

This rearrangement joins TRBV7-8 to TRBJ2-3; D is undetermined. This CDR3 spans 16 amino acids. Trimming removed 1 base at V and 1 base at J, with 12 bases between. The germline V gene has CDR1 SGHVS and CDR2 FQNEAQ. The CDR3 region is CASSLGALGRTDTQYF. In nucleotides, the CDR3 is TGTGCCAGCAGCTTAGGGGCCCTAGGCCGCACAGATACGCAGTATTTT.

V gene TRBV7-9 combines with J gene TRBJ1-1; tentatively, D is TRBD1 (6 bases). The V gene's germline CDR1 is SEHNR and CDR2 FQNEAQ (reference sequence). This CDR3 contains 13 residues. V was shortened by 3 bases and J by 11 bases, with 16 bases between the two germline ends. The CDR3 reads CASSLGHLISAFF. The CDR3, as DNA: TGTGCCAGCAGCTTGGGACACCTCATATCGGCTTTCTTT.

The chain uses TRBV7-2 and TRBJ2-5; TRBD1 aligns across 8 bases. The germline V gene encodes CDR1 SGHTA and CDR2 FQGNSA. The J segment lost 4 bases and the V segment lost 2 bases, leaving 18 bases of the junction unmatched. The CDR3 is made up of 19 amino acids. The CDR3 here is CASSLFPPGGGIRGETQYF. In DNA, the CDR3 is TGTGCCAGCAGCTTATTTCCCCCAGGGGGCGGGATCCGGGGAGAGACCCAGTACTTC.

The chain uses TRBV7-6 and TRBJ1-6, with D perhaps matching TRBD1 (6 bases). Germline V gives CDR1 SGHVS, CDR2 FNYEAQ. V was clipped by 8 bases and J by 5 bases, with 13 bases between them. The CDR3 spans 14 residues. The CDR3 is CASRRDNHNSPLHF. CDR3 bases: TGTGCCAGCCGCCGGGACAACCATAATTCACCCCTCCACTTT.